The rows below give T cell receptor beta chains drawn from one sample of a study of T cell responses to AZD1222 COVID-19 vaccine. Assay used: immunoSEQ multiplex PCR; TCRdb lists only in-frame clones, some missing. In the table there are some 70,000 clones, roughly four fifths of which are singletons. Specimen: peripheral blood, collected on day 0 of AZD1222 vaccination. The receptors here all came from an adult in good health. Each CDR3 is given with its conserved first and last residue. The D gene is left open where the match is weak. The size of a clone is reported for some rows only, either as once, few or many, or as a class for expanded clones.

v_gene,d_gene,abundance,j_gene,CDR3aa,CDR3nt
TRBV2,TRBD1,NA,TRBJ2-7,CASRDRSYEQYF,TGTGCCAGCCGGGACAGGTCCTACGAGCAGTACTTC
TRBV6-1,NA,NA,TRBJ1-2,CASSEWPGSNYGYTF,TGTGCCAGCAGTGAATGGCCAGGGTCTAACTATGGCTACACCTTC
TRBV11-3,TRBD1,NA,TRBJ1-1,CASSFSLIGDRETEAFF,TGTGCCAGCAGCTTTTCTCTGATTGGGGACAGGGAGACTGAAGCTTTCTTT
TRBV11-3,NA,NA,TRBJ2-7,CASSLDGNTYEQYF,TGTGCCAGCAGCTTAGATGGGAACACCTACGAGCAGTACTTC
TRBV7-9,NA,NA,TRBJ1-6,CASSLDRASNSPLHF,TGTGCCAGCAGCTTAGACAGGGCGAGTAATTCACCCCTCCACTTT
TRBV5-4,TRBD1,NA,TRBJ2-3,CASSLLGGGTDTQYF,TGTGCCAGCAGCTTGTTAGGGGGCGGGACAGATACGCAGTATTTT
TRBV19,NA,NA,TRBJ1-1,CASSAPGIDEAFF,TGTGCCAGTAGTGCCCCGGGGATTGATGAAGCTTTCTTT
TRBV19,TRBD2,NA,TRBJ2-7,CASSTQGLAGFSYEQYF,TGTGCCAGTAGTACCCAGGGACTAGCGGGGTTCTCCTACGAGCAGTACTTC
TRBV28,NA,few,TRBJ1-5,CASSLALRGDQPQHF,TGTGCCAGCAGTTTAGCCCTGAGGGGTGATCAGCCCCAGCATTTT
TRBV24-1,TRBD1,NA,TRBJ2-5,CATSDSRDSQETQYF,TGTGCCACCAGTGATTCTCGGGACAGCCAAGAGACCCAGTACTTC
TRBV6-5,TRBD1,NA,TRBJ1-1,CASRRPGQGYTEAFF,TGTGCCAGCAGACGTCCGGGACAGGGGTACACTGAAGCTTTCTTT
TRBV19,NA,NA,TRBJ1-2,CASSNPPAVGVAGYTF,TGTGCCAGTAGTAACCCCCCAGCTGTAGGGGTTGCTGGCTACACCTTC
TRBV6-5,TRBD1,NA,TRBJ2-7,CASSYFYGTGPYEQYF,TGTGCCAGCAGTTACTTCTACGGGACAGGGCCCTACGAGCAGTACTTC